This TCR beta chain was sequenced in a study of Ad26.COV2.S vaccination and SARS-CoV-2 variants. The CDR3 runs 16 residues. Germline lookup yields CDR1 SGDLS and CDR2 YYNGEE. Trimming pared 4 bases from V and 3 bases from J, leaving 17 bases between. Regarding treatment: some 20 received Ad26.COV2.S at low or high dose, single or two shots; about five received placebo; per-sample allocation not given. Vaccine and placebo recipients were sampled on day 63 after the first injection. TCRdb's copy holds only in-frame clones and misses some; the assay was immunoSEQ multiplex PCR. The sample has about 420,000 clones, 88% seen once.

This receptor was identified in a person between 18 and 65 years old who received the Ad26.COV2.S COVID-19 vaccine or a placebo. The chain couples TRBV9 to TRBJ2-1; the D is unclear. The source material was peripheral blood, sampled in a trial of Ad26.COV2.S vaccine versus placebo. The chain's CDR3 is CASSPRDGIDYNEQFF. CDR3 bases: TGTGCCAGCAGCCCACGTGACGGTATTGACTACAATGAGCAGTTCTTC. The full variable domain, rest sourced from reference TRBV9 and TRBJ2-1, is DSGVTQTPKHLITATGQRVTLRCSPRSGDLSVYWYQQSLDQGLQFLIQYYNGEERAKGNILERFSAQQFPDLHSELNLSSLELGDSALYFCASSPRDGIDYNEQFFGPGTRLTVL.